This T cell receptor (beta chain) was documented in a study of persistence of HIV-infected CD4 T cells. Looking at the study overall: The sample holds CD4+ T cells responsive to CMV or HIV-1 Gag.

The stimulus was lysate of CMV-infected fibroblasts, around 9.3 ug/mL. CD40L/CD69 double-negative CD45RO-high memory CD4+ T cells were collected. Comments on this clone: Its specificity is unknown.

The V and J ends lost 5 bases and 2 bases, in that order; junction bases with no gene match: 15. The CDR3 sequence is 19 residues long. CDR1 is LNHDA, CDR2 SQIVND, per germline (reference sequence). Sequencing used immunoSEQ version 4 in survey mode. This table comes from immunoSEQ multiplex PCR, and its TCRdb copy is limited to in-frame clones, with some not included. This sample has roughly 34,000 clones, with roughly 82% found just once. This sequence joins TRBV19 and TRBJ1-4; 9 nucleotides align to TRBD1. Specimen: CD4+ T cells sorted from PBMCs after roughly 18-hour stimulation, collected from a patient who received antiretroviral therapy. This sequence was found in an adult woman with HIV who was CMV-seropositive. CDR3 sequence: CASSEGPRGTGYTNEKLFF. The CDR3 nucleotides are TGTGCCAGTAGTGAAGGACCCCGCGGGACAGGGTATACTAATGAAAAACTGTTTTTT.